This record concerns one T cell receptor beta chain sequence. The data are from a study of blood T cell repertoires in COVID-19. Across the whole study: COVID-19 samples from acute and convalescent phases originated in the United States, Italy and Spain. Sample material is recorded as cDNA or gDNA derived from T cells, B-cell-depleted T cells, or PBMCs.

Seattle cases were enrolled at active infection and followed longitudinally. Per the original methods: Estimates of nucleated cell counts were drawn from the amplification of reference gene primers. The method was immunoSEQ multiplex PCR; TCRdb's version includes in-frame clones alone and lacks a portion of them. V and J calls and clone size are those listed in that table; D and trimming were worked out from the DNA. The profile covers about 130,000 clones, with 92% appearing a single time and roughly 2% taken by the ten largest. With 4 bases clipped from V and 5 bases from J, the junction kept 7 bases outside the gene matches. From germline, CDR1 is LGHDT and CDR2 YNNKEL (reference sequence). CDR3 length: 15 residues.

V is TRBV3-1 (or the pseudogene TRBV3-2) and J is TRBJ2-7; 11 bases match TRBD2. The source of this sequence is a man in his fifties or sixties with COVID-19, enrolled during active disease. Material: peripheral blood. CDR3 sequence reads: CASSPLAGDGNEQYF. The DNA of the CDR3 is TGTGCCAGCAGCCCACTAGCGGGAGACGGCAACGAGCAGTACTTC.